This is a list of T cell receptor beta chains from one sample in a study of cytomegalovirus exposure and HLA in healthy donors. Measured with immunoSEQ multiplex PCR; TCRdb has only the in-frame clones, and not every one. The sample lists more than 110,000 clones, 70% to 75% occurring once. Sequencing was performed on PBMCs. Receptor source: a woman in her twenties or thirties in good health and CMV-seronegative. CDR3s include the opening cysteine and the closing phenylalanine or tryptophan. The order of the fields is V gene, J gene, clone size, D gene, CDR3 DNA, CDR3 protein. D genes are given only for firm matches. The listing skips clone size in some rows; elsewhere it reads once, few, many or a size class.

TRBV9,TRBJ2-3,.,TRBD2,TGTGCCAGCAGCGTAGATTTCCATACTAGCGGAGACACAGATACGCAGTATTTT,CASSVDFHTSGDTDTQYF
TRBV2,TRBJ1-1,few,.,TGTGCCAGCAGTGATTGGGAGTTCACTGAAGCTTTCTTT,CASSDWEFTEAFF
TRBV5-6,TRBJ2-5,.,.,TGTGCCAGCAGCTTGCAGGACACTAAAGAGACCCAGTACTTC,CASSLQDTKETQYF
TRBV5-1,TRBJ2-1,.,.,TGCGCCAGCAGCTTGGAGGCAGGCAATGAGCAGTTCTTC,CASSLEAGNEQFF
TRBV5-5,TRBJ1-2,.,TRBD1,TGTGCCAGCAGCCACGATACCGGGACAGGGTATGGCTACACCTTC,CASSHDTGTGYGYTF
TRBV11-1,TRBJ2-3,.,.,TGTGCCAGCAGCATCTCAGATACGCAGTATTTT,CASSISDTQYF
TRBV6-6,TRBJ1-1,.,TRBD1,TGTGCCAGCACCCCCGGGACAGAAGAAGCTTTCTTT,CASTPGTEEAFF
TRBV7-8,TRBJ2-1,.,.,TGTGCCAGCAGCTTAGCGGTGGCAGGGTGGGGTGAGCAGTTCTTC,CASSLAVAGWGEQFF
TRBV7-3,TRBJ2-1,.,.,TGTGCCAGCAGCCCCTCCGCGGGTCATTTGGGAGAGCAGTTCTTC,CASSPSAGHLGEQFF
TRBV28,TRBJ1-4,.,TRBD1,TGTGCCAGCAGTTGGACCTGGACAGGGGAGAATGAAAAACTGTTTTTT,CASSWTWTGENEKLFF
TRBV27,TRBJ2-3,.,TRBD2,TGTGCCAGCAGTCCCCTAGCGGGGAAGAGCACAGATACGCAGTATTTT,CASSPLAGKSTDTQYF
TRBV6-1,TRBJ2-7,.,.,TGTGCCAGCAGCCTCGATGGGAGCTCCTACGAGCAGTACTTC,CASSLDGSSYEQYF
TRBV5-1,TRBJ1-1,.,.,TGCGCCAGCAGCCCAGGACAAGCGAACACTGAAGCTTTCTTT,CASSPGQANTEAFF
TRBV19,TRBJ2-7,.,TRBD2,TGTGCCAGTAGTATTGGCGGGAGTTTCGACGAGCAGTACTTC,CASSIGGSFDEQYF
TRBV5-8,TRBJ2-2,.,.,TGTGCCAGCAGCTTCCCCCTTCACACCGGGGAGCTGTTTTTT,CASSFPLHTGELFF
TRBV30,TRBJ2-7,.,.,TGTGCCTGGGGCTCCGGCAGGGGCTACGAGCAGTACTTC,CAWGSGRGYEQYF
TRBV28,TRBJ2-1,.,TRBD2,TGTGCCAGCAGCTTCGGACTAGCGGGGGGCTACAATGAGCAGTTCTTC,CASSFGLAGGYNEQFF
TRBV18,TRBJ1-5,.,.,TGTGCCAGCTCTTCGAACTTACAGGGAGATCAGCCCCAGCATTTT,CASSSNLQGDQPQHF
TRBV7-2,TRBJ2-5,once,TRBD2,TGTGCCAGCAGCCCGACTAGCGGGAGGGAGACCCAGTACTTC,CASSPTSGRETQYF
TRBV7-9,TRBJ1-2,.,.,TGTGCCAGCAGCTCCGTTGGAAGGGGCGGACAAGGCTACACCTTC,CASSSVGRGGQGYTF
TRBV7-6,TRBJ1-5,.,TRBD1,TGTGCCAGCAGCTGGACAGGAACCGGAGACCCCCAGCATTTT,CASSWTGTGDPQHF
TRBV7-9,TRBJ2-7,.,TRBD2,TGTGCCAGCAGCTTAGGTGGAACTAGCGGGAGTGTCGACGAGCAGTACTTC,CASSLGGTSGSVDEQYF
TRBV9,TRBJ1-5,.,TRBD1,TGTGCCAGCAGCGTCGGGACAGCAAATCAGCCCCAGCATTTT,CASSVGTANQPQHF
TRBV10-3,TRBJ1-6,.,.,TGTGCCATCAGTGAGTCGGCGGGCGGTGATTCACCCCTCCACTTT,CAISESAGGDSPLHF
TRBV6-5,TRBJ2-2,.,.,TGTGCCAGCAGCAGAGGGAGCCCGAACACCGGGGAGCTGTTTTTT,CASSRGSPNTGELFF
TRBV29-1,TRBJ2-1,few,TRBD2,TGCAGCGTTGAACTAGCGGGGGGGGCCTACAATGAGCAGTTCTTC,CSVELAGGAYNEQFF
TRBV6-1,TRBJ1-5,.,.,TGTGCCAGCAGTGAGGATTCAGGGAACCTCTTCGCTAGCAATCAGCCCCAGCATTTT,CASSEDSGNLFASNQPQHF
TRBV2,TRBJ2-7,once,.,TGTGCCAGCAGTGAACAGTTAGATCCAGGGATCATTTTAAGAATCGAGCAGTACTTC,CASSEQLDPGIILRIEQYF
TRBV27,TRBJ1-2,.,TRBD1,TGTGCCAGCAGTCCGGGACAGGGGCGAGATCTCTCGAGTGGCTACACCTTC,CASSPGQGRDLSSGYTF
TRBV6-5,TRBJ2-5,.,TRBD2,TGTGCCAGCACCAGCGGGGGGGCCGGGGAGACCCAGTACTTC,CASTSGGAGETQYF
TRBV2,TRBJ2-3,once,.,TGTGCCAGCAGTTACCCGGGACAATATACGCAGTATTTT,CASSYPGQYTQYF
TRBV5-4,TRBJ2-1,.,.,TGTGCCAGCAGCGTGGACAACAATGAGCAGTTCTTC,CASSVDNNEQFF
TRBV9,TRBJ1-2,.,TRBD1,TGTGCCAGCAGTCCTGGACAGGGGATGGACTATGGCTACACCTTC,CASSPGQGMDYGYTF
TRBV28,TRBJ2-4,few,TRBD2,TGTGCCAGCAGTTCGACTTTACTAGCGGGAGAGCTTAACATTCAGTACTTC,CASSSTLLAGELNIQYF
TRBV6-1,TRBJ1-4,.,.,TGTGCCAGCAGTGACTGTCCAAGTCTCCTAGTCGACAATGAAAAACTGTTTTTT,CASSDCPSLLVDNEKLFF
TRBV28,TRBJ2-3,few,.,TGTGCCAGCAGTGGGCCTTTTAGCACAGATACGCAGTATTTT,CASSGPFSTDTQYF
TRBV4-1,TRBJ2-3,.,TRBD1,TGCGCCAGCAGCCAAGATGATAGGGACAGGGGGTCAAATACGCAGTATTTT,CASSQDDRDRGSNTQYF
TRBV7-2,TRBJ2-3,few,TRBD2,TGTGCCAGCACTAGCGGGTTTAGCACAGATACGCAGTATTTT,CASTSGFSTDTQYF
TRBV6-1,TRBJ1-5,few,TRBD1,TGTGCCAGCAGTTTACGGACAGGGGGTATTCAGCCCCAGCATTTT,CASSLRTGGIQPQHF
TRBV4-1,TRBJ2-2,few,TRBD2,TGCGCCAGCAGCCCGAGGTCAGCGGGGGCTGCGAACACCGGGGAGCTGTTTTTT,CASSPRSAGAANTGELFF
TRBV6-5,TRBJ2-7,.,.,TGTGCCAGCAGCCCCCTAGGAGCCTACGAGCAGTACTTC,CASSPLGAYEQYF
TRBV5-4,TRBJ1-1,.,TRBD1,TGTGCCAGCAGCTTGGACAGGGGGAGCACTGAAGCTTTCTTT,CASSLDRGSTEAFF
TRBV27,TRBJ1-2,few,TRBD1,TGTGCCAGCAGTCTAGTACCGGGACAGGGAAGCTATGGCTACACCTTC,CASSLVPGQGSYGYTF
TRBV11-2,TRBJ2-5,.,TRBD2,TGTGCCAGCAGCCCCTGGGAGGGTGGGGCCCCAGAGACCCAGTACTTC,CASSPWEGGAPETQYF
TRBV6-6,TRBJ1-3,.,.,TGTGCCAGCTCCGTCTCTGGAAACACCATATATTTT,CASSVSGNTIYF